The rows below give T cell receptor beta chains drawn from one sample of a study of blood T cell repertoires in COVID-19. Produced via immunoSEQ multiplex PCR; TCRdb's table is partial and in-frame only. The sample carries about 180,000 clones, about 88% recorded once. The sequencing input was PBMCs or T cells enriched from blood (not recorded which). The source of these receptors is a human donor with acute COVID-19. The donor label of this sample is uncertain. CDR3s include the opening cysteine and the closing phenylalanine or tryptophan. The D gene is left open where the match is weak. Only some rows state a clone size, as once, few, many or a class for expanded clones.

d_call | cdr3_length | j_call | clone_size | v_call | cdr3_nt | cdr3_aa
TRBD1 | 12 | TRBJ1-1 | - | TRBV29-1 | TGCAGCGGGGGACAGTTTAACACTGAAGCTTTCTTT | CSGGQFNTEAFF
- | 13 | TRBJ2-1 | - | TRBV6-5 | TGTGCCAGCAGTTCAACTAGGTACAATGAGCAGTTCTTC | CASSSTRYNEQFF
TRBD2 | 16 | TRBJ2-1 | once | TRBV19 | TGTGCCAGTAGTATGACTAGCGGGGGGACTTACAATGAGCAGTTCTTC | CASSMTSGGTYNEQFF
TRBD1 | 14 | TRBJ1-2 | - | TRBV7-2 | TGTGCCAGCAGCTTAGAGGGACAGGGACATGGCTACACCTTC | CASSLEGQGHGYTF
TRBD2 | 14 | TRBJ2-3 | - | TRBV20-1 | TGCAGTGCTAGTCACCGGGGGGATGGAGATACGCAGTATTTT | CSASHRGDGDTQYF
- | 15 | TRBJ1-1 | - | TRBV9 | TGTGCCAGCAGCGCGGAACAGGGTCTTGAGACTGAAGCTTTCTTT | CASSAEQGLETEAFF
TRBD1 | 15 | TRBJ1-6 | - | TRBV15 | TGTGCCACCAGCAGAGATGGACAGGGCGGTTCACCCCTCCACTTT | CATSRDGQGGSPLHF
TRBD1 | 18 | TRBJ2-7 | - | TRBV3-1/TRBV3-2 | TGTGCCAGCAGCCAAGGGGAGGGACAGGGGCCTCAAGGCTACGAGCAGTACTTC | CASSQGEGQGPQGYEQYF
- | 13 | TRBJ2-5 | - | TRBV5-5 | TGTGCCAGCAGTCGTTCAGGGGTGGAGACCCAGTACTTC | CASSRSGVETQYF
- | 14 | TRBJ1-1 | many | TRBV30 | TGTGCCTGGAGTAAGGGAGGGGGGAGCACTGAAGCTTTCTTT | CAWSKGGGSTEAFF
TRBD1 | 17 | TRBJ2-6 | - | TRBV18 | TGTGCCAGCTCGGCAGGGACAGGGGGAATTGGGGCCAACGTCCTGACTTTC | CASSAGTGGIGANVLTF
- | 16 | TRBJ2-7 | - | TRBV18 | TGTGCCAGCTCACCTTCCGGTCAATCATCGGGTCACGAGCAGTACTTC | CASSPSGQSSGHEQYF
- | 16 | TRBJ1-2 | - | TRBV19 | TGTGCCAGTAGTATAGATCGGGTAGAAGCTAACTATGGCTACACCTTC | CASSIDRVEANYGYTF
- | 14 | TRBJ2-5 | few | TRBV30 | TGTGCCTGGAGGAGGCGGGGGCCACTAGAGACCCAGTACTTC | CAWRRRGPLETQYF
TRBD1 | 17 | TRBJ2-5 | - | TRBV27 | TGTGCCAGCAGTTTAGGCCGGGACAGGGGGTTTCGGGAGACCCAGTACTTC | CASSLGRDRGFRETQYF
- | 13 | TRBJ1-4 | - | TRBV30 | TGTGCCTGGAGTGCCAGGCTTAATGAAAAACTGTTTTTT | CAWSARLNEKLFF
TRBD2 | 15 | TRBJ2-5 | - | TRBV27 | TGTGCCAGCAGTACTAGCGGGGTTACTAAAGAGACCCAGTACTTC | CASSTSGVTKETQYF